A single sample gave rise to the 5 T cell receptor beta chains below, sequenced in a study of T cells after yellow fever vaccination. TCRdb itself ran the 5' RACE reads through MiXCR, one entry per CDR3 protein. The table includes about 340,000 distinct CDR3 sequences, approximately 13% detected once. This specimen was CD4+ T cells sorted from PBMCs, taken 15 days after the yellow fever booster vaccination. All receptors come from a man between 18 and 29 years old who received the YFV17D yellow fever vaccine.

This clonotype was picked up a small number of times. V is TRBV6-1 and J is TRBJ2-2, with 8 bases aligning to TRBD1. The junction had 8 bases not matched to a gene; V was cut back by 6 bases and J by 2 bases. Germline values: CDR1 MNHNS, CDR2 SASEGT. The CDR3 extends over 16 amino acids. The CDR3 spells CASRGRGLSNTGELFF. The CDR3 region has the DNA TGTGCCAGCAGGGGCAGGGGGCTTAGTAACACCGGGGAGCTGTTTTTT.

This clonotype was seen many times. The rearrangement joins TRBV20-1 to TRBJ2-5; TRBD1 is a possible D gene (6 bases). The CDR3 is made up of 13 amino acids. Per germline, CDR1 DFQATT and CDR2 SNEGSKA (reference sequence). The V end was cut by 5 bases, the J end by 4 bases, with 14 bases between. The CDR3 sequence: CSAWGRVGETQYF. The CDR3 coding sequence is TGCAGTGCTTGGGGGCGGGTGGGAGAGACCCAGTACTTC.

This clonotype showed up just once. The junction departs from the called germline gene at one end, perhaps through a read error. The J gene is TRBJ2-3, the V gene TRBV5-1; the match to TRBD1 covers 7 bases. The germline CDR1 and CDR2 sequences are SGHRS and YFSETQ. The CDR3 consists of 14 residues. CDR3 in DNA: TGCGCCAGCAGCTTGGAGCAGGGGACAGTTACGCAGTATTTT. It codes for CASSLEQGTVTQYF.

This clonotype was seen a handful of times. This chain joins TRBV12-3 or TRBV12-4 and TRBJ2-3; maybe TRBD1 (5 bases). V lost 10 bases to trimming and J lost 6 bases, with 11 bases between them. The CDR3 length is 11 residues. CDR3 nucleotides: TGTGCCACCACGGCAGGGGATACGCAGTATTTT. Residues: CATTAGDTQYF.

CDR3 sequence (DNA): TGTGCCAGCAGCTTAGTAGTGGGGCCGCCGGTGGAAAAACTGTTTTTT. Amino acids: CASSLVVGPPVEKLFF. The chain employs TRBV7-2 and TRBJ1-4; D is perhaps TRBD1 (5 bases). V was clipped by 1 base and J by 8 bases, with 17 bases between them. CDR1 is SGHTA, CDR2 FQGNSA, per germline. This CDR3 has 16 amino acids.